The present T cell receptor (beta chain) was sequenced within a study of T cells after yellow fever vaccination. Findings and caveats of the study: Peak timing came faster in the weaker secondary response, day 5 versus 15. A limited proportion of clonotypes was detected within both the CD4 and CD8 compartments. Subsequent to the booster, the majority of primary-vaccination clones reappeared (around 95% CD4, roughly 90% CD8). One caveat is that FACS-sorted repertoires could contain abundant clonotypes contaminating from the bulk population.

Points on this clonotype: What it binds is unknown.

The CDR3 is made up of 14 amino acids. The V end lost 7 bases, the J end lost 5 bases, and 18 bases lay between the germline ends. Germline V CDR1 and CDR2: SGHTA, FQGNSA. Via MiXCR, TCRdb re-called the 5' RACE reads, giving one row per CDR3 protein. The sample includes hundreds of thousands of distinct CDR3 sequences, approximately 15% seen only once; the top ten take 11% to 15%. The V gene is TRBV7-2, the J gene TRBJ2-7; perhaps D is TRBD1 or TRBD2 (7 bases each). Here the sequenced sample was PBMCs, taken on the day of the yellow fever booster vaccination. The source is a man under 40 who received the YFV17D yellow fever vaccine. CDR3 sequence: CASNQGGSLHEQYF. DNA for the CDR3: TGTGCCAGCAACCAGGGGGGGAGTTTGCACGAGCAGTACTTC. Complete variable domain (other parts from reference TRBV7-2 and TRBJ2-7): GAGVSQSPSNKVTEKGKDVELRCDPISGHTALYWYRQSLGQGLEFLIYFQGNSAPDKSGLPSDRFSAERTGGSVSTLTIQRTQQEDSAVYLCASNQGGSLHEQYFGPGTRLTVT.